The next 17 T cell receptor beta chains were all read from a single sample in a study of blood T cells in healthy people across ages. Primers used in a second PCR of roughly 6 to 12 cycles were a sample-barcoded 5' primer and a J-beta primer mix. TCRdb redid the calling of the 5' RACE reads with MiXCR, one entry per CDR3 protein. The data show about 1.6 million distinct CDR3 sequences, roughly 32% seen once. Sequenced sample: blood. The receptors come from a woman aged 25-40 years in good health.

This clonotype showed up just a few times. DNA of the CDR3: TGCGCCAGCAGCTTAGAGGGGGTCAGCGAGCAGTACTTC. Its protein is CASSLEGVSEQYF. This sequence joins TRBV5-1 and TRBJ2-7; D is perhaps TRBD1 (6 bases). CDR3 length: 13 residues. The V end was cut by 2 bases, the J end by 6 bases, with 12 bases between. Germline V gene data show CDR1 as SGHRS and CDR2 as YFSETQ.

The chain recombines TRBV6-2 or TRBV6-3 with TRBJ2-5, with TRBD2 identical over 8 bases. V gave up 7 bases and J gave up 9 bases; unmatched junction bases: 10. The CDR3 sequence is 13 residues long. Looked up from germline, CDR1 is MNHEY and CDR2 is SVGEGT. The CDR3 sequence is CASIYGGVGAQYF. The CDR3 nucleotides are TGTGCCAGCATCTACGGGGGGGTCGGGGCCCAGTACTTC.

This sequence joins TRBV30 and TRBJ2-7; 9 bases align to TRBD1. The germline V gene has CDR1 GTSNPN and CDR2 SVGIG (reference sequence). The CDR3 loop spans 15 amino acids. The V gene end was trimmed by 0 bases and the J gene end by 2 bases; junction bases not matched to a gene: 5. CDR3 amino acids: CAWSVQGTGTYEQYF. The CDR3 DNA sequence: TGTGCCTGGAGTGTACAAGGGACAGGGACCTACGAGCAGTACTTC.

Concerning this clonotype: The junction differs from germline at one of its ends, possibly a read error. The chain uses TRBV3-1 and TRBJ2-3; 14 bases are a match to TRBD2. This CDR3 has 16 amino acids. Germline V CDR1 and CDR2: LGHDT, YNNKEL (reference sequence). CDR3 DNA: TGTGCCAACAGCCCCGGGACTAGCGGGAGCGGAGATACGCAGTATTTT. Translation: CANSPGTSGSGDTQYF.

The chain is built from TRBV6-6 and TRBJ1-1, with D perhaps TRBD1 (6 bases). This CDR3 comprises 17 residues. V lost 0 bases, J lost 0 bases, and 14 bases lay in between. Germline CDR1 reads MNHNY; CDR2 reads SVGAGI (reference sequence). CDR3 nucleotide sequence: TGTGCCAGCAGTTACTCGATTAATAGGGACATGAACACTGAAGCTTTCTTT. It encodes CASSYSINRDMNTEAFF.

The CDR3 sequence: CSALMGSYNEQFF. In nucleotides, the CDR3 is TGCAGTGCTTTAATGGGGTCCTACAATGAGCAGTTCTTC. V gene TRBV20-1 combines with J gene TRBJ2-1; D call uncertain. The CDR3 covers 13 residues. Trimming took 5 bases from V and 1 from J, leaving 9 bases between them. Germline loops: CDR1 DFQATT, CDR2 SNEGSKA (reference sequence).

This rearrangement joins TRBV20-1 to TRBJ1-2; D is undetermined. Germline CDR1 is DFQATT and CDR2 is SNEGSKA (reference sequence). The V and J ends lost 3 bases and 4 bases respectively, with 15 bases between them. The CDR3 is 14 residues long. The CDR3 reads CSASFSGAGYGYTF. The CDR3 region has the DNA TGCAGTGCTAGTTTTTCGGGAGCTGGCTATGGCTACACCTTC.

Points on this clonotype: One end of the junction is discordant with germline, which a read error may explain. The chain joins TRBV19 to TRBJ2-7, with D perhaps matching TRBD1 (6 bases). The V gene's germline CDR1 is LNHDA and CDR2 SQIVND (reference sequence). This CDR3 spans 17 amino acids. CDR3 sequence (DNA): TGTGCCAGTAGGAGGAACAGGGAGAACCCCCGTTCCTGCGAGCAGTACTTC. Protein product: CASRRNRENPRSCEQYF.

This clonotype has only a few counts. The chain employs TRBV27 and TRBJ1-5; no clear D. The germline gives CDR1 MNHEY, CDR2 SMNVEV (reference sequence). CDR3 length equals 15 residues. V was shortened by 0 bases and J by 0 bases, with 6 bases between the two germline ends. The CDR3 protein is CASSLSGYSNQPQHF. DNA of the CDR3: TGTGCCAGCAGTTTATCCGGGTATAGCAATCAGCCCCAGCATTTT.

The genes are TRBV12-3 or TRBV12-4 and TRBJ2-4; the D is unclear. V gave up 7 bases and J gave up 2 bases, with 12 bases separating them. The CDR3 extends over 14 amino acids. CDR3 sequence: CASNKWPSKNIQYF. Here the CDR3 DNA reads TGTGCCAGCAATAAGTGGCCGTCCAAAAACATTCAGTACTTC.

This clonotype showed up many times. One junction end disagrees with the germline gene, perhaps due to a read error. The V call is TRBV5-1, the J call TRBJ2-7; 7 bases fit TRBD1. The V gene's germline CDR1 is SGHRS and CDR2 YFSETQ. This CDR3 has 12 amino acids. The CDR3 DNA sequence: TGTGCCAGCAGCTTAGACAGGGACGAGCAGTACTTC. Encoded protein: CASSLDRDEQYF. Together with reference TRBV5-1 and TRBJ2-7, the CDR3 gives the full variable domain: KAGVTQTPRYLIKTRGQQVTLSCSPISGHRSVSWYQQTPGQGLQFLFEYFSETQRNKGNFPGRFSGRQFSNSRSEMNVSTLELGDSALYLCASSLDRDEQYFGPGTRLTVT.

The DNA for the CDR3 is TGTGCCAGCTTAGGACTAGCGGTCCAAGAGACCCAGTACTTC. Protein product: CASLGLAVQETQYF. This rearrangement joins TRBV7-2 to TRBJ2-5; 10 bases fit TRBD2. From germline, CDR1 is SGHTA and CDR2 FQGNSA. Unmatched junction bases numbered 4, after V lost 8 bases and J lost 1 base. The CDR3 totals 14 residues. Full variable domain (remainder filled in from reference TRBV7-2 and TRBJ2-5): GAGVSQSPSNKVTEKGKDVELRCDPISGHTALYWYRQSLGQGLEFLIYFQGNSAPDKSGLPSDRFSAERTGGSVSTLTIQRTQQEDSAVYLCASLGLAVQETQYFGPGTRLLVL.

This clonotype was picked up many times. The chain employs TRBV5-1 and TRBJ2-7, with 9 bases aligning to TRBD1. J was trimmed by 5 bases and V by 4 bases; bases with no gene match: 10. This CDR3 has 15 residues. Germline V CDR1 and CDR2: SGHRS, YFSETQ. The CDR3 protein is CASSDPGQGQDEQYF. In nucleotides, the CDR3 is TGCGCCAGCAGCGATCCGGGACAGGGTCAAGACGAGCAGTACTTC. Full variable domain (outside the CDR3, taken from reference TRBV5-1 and TRBJ2-7): KAGVTQTPRYLIKTRGQQVTLSCSPISGHRSVSWYQQTPGQGLQFLFEYFSETQRNKGNFPGRFSGRQFSNSRSEMNVSTLELGDSALYLCASSDPGQGQDEQYFGPGTRLTVT.

The chain employs TRBV9 and TRBJ2-2; D ambiguous. The CDR3 consists of 17 residues. V lost 0 bases, J lost 4 bases, and 16 bases lay in between. Germline values: CDR1 SGDLS, CDR2 YYNGEE. CDR3: CASSVVSRQDGTGELFF. CDR3 DNA: TGTGCCAGCAGCGTAGTTTCCCGGCAGGATGGCACCGGGGAGCTGTTTTTT.

The chain combines TRBV7-2 with TRBJ2-1; 10 bases fit TRBD2. The V segment lost 7 bases and the J segment 8 bases; nucleotides outside the gene matches: 11. Germline CDR1 and CDR2: SGHTA and FQGNSA. The CDR3 contains 15 residues. The CDR3 is CASKKGSGGAYEQFF. The CDR3 DNA follows: TGTGCCAGCAAAAAAGGGAGCGGGGGGGCCTATGAGCAGTTCTTC.

The chain employs TRBV4-1 and TRBJ1-1, with D possibly TRBD1 on 6 matching bases. The CDR3 is made up of 18 amino acids. Germline V CDR1 and CDR2: MGHRA, YSYEKL. The V gene lost 1 base and the J gene lost 5 bases, with 23 bases spanning the gap. The chain's CDR3 is CASSQGIRGADVVTEAFF. DNA for the CDR3: TGCGCCAGCAGCCAAGGTATTAGGGGGGCAGATGTGGTTACTGAAGCTTTCTTT.

The V and J genes are TRBV15 and TRBJ2-1, with D tentatively TRBD2 (7 bases). Between the trimmed V and J ends, which lost 0 bases and 8 bases, there was a span of 11 bases. The germline V gene encodes CDR1 LNHNV and CDR2 YYDKDF (reference sequence). This CDR3 region has 14 residues. The CDR3 DNA follows: TGTGCCACCAGCAGAGAGCCGGGGGGCGATGAGCAGTTCTTC. It translates to CATSREPGGDEQFF.